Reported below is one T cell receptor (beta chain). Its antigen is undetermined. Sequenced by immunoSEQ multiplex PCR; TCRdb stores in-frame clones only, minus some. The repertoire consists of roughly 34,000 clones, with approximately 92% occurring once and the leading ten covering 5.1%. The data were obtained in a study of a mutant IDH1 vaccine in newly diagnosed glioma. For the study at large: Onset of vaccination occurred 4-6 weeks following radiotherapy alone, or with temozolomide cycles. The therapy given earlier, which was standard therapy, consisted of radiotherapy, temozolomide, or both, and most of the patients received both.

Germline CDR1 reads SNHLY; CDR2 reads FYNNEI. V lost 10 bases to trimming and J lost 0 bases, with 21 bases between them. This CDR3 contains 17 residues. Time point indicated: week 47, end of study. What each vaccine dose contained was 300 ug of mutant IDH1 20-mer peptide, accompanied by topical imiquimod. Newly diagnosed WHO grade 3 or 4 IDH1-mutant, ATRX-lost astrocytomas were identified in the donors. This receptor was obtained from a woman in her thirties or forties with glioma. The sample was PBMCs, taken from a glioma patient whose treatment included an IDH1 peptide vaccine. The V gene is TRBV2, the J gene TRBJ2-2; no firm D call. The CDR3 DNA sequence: TGTGCCAAAGAATTTAACTTCAGACCGACGAACACCGGGGAGCTGTTTTTT. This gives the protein CAKEFNFRPTNTGELFF.